These 22 T cell receptor beta chains share one sample of origin, sequenced in a study of brain T cells in children with intractable seizures. This sample's time point: blood from clinic visit 5 months post-surgery; TSC patient then seizure free. TCRdb keeps only in-frame clones here, not all; method: immunoSEQ multiplex PCR. This table has 300,000 to 400,000 clones, about 93% appearing once. Sequenced here: peripheral blood, sampled 4 to 5 months after surgery. These receptors were obtained from a boy in the first two years of life with tuberous sclerosis and intractable seizures.

The chain uses TRBV29-1 and TRBJ1-1, with D possibly matching TRBD1 (6 bases). CDR1 and CDR2 from the germline V gene are SQVTM and ANQGSEA. V was shortened by 4 bases and J by 3 bases, with 6 bases between the two germline ends. The CDR3 runs 11 residues. The CDR3 nucleotides are TGCAGCGTTGGACAGGACACTGAAGCTTTCTTT. This codes for CSVGQDTEAFF.

The chain recombines TRBV7-9 with TRBJ2-1; 12 bases map to TRBD2. Unmatched junction bases numbered 7, after V lost 5 bases and J lost 2 bases. Per germline, CDR1 SEHNR and CDR2 FQNEAQ (reference sequence). This CDR3 is built from 17 residues. The CDR3 bases are TGTGCCAGCAGCCCTCGGACTAGCGGGGCCACCTACAATGAGCAGTTCTTC. This translates into CASSPRTSGATYNEQFF.

The chain recombines TRBV27 with TRBJ2-1, with D possibly TRBD2 on 5 matching bases. Germline CDR1 is MNHEY and CDR2 is SMNVEV (reference sequence). This CDR3 region has 15 residues. V dropped 6 bases and J dropped 0 bases, with 12 bases sitting between them. CDR3: CASRIAFSSYNEQFF. CDR3 nucleotide sequence: TGTGCCAGCAGAATAGCGTTTAGCTCCTACAATGAGCAGTTCTTC.

The rearrangement links TRBV3-1 (or the pseudogene TRBV3-2) to TRBJ2-7, with TRBD2 as a possible D gene (6 bases). In germline, CDR1 is LGHDT, CDR2 YNNKEL (reference sequence). The germline V and J ends were trimmed by 2 bases and 3 bases, with 14 bases remaining between them. The CDR3 contains 15 residues. CDR3 sequence: CASSQLAGLHYEQYF. DNA of the CDR3: TGTGCCAGCAGCCAATTGGCGGGGCTACACTACGAGCAGTACTTC.

The chain recombines TRBV10-3 with TRBJ1-6; 7 bases map to TRBD1. The CDR3 loop spans 15 amino acids. J was trimmed by 7 bases and V by 5 bases; bases with no gene match: 8. Germline lookup yields CDR1 ENHRY and CDR2 SYGVKD. In nucleotides, the CDR3 is TGTGCCATCAGTACCAGGGACAGAGACAATTCACCCCTCCACTTT. Translating gives CAISTRDRDNSPLHF.

In regard to this clone: The identical CDR3 is also encoded by other nucleotide sequences in the sample. The gene calls are TRBV2 and TRBJ2-7; TRBD1 is a possible D gene (5 bases). This CDR3 has 17 amino acids. Trimming took off 2 bases at V and 4 bases at J, with 21 bases between the two ends. CDR1 is SNHLY, CDR2 FYNNEI, per germline. The CDR3 sequence is CASSERGRVLSGYEQYF. The DNA for the CDR3 is TGTGCCAGCAGTGAAAGAGGCAGGGTCCTTTCTGGGTACGAGCAGTACTTC.

The rearrangement joins TRBV5-1 to TRBJ1-4; maybe TRBD1 (6 bases). V was cut by 8 bases and J by 6 bases, with 14 bases left in between. Germline lookup yields CDR1 SGHRS and CDR2 YFSETQ. This CDR3 is built from 13 residues. The CDR3 spells CASRTVGDEKLFF. The DNA for the CDR3 is TGCGCCAGTAGGACAGTGGGGGATGAAAAACTGTTTTTT.

This clone was seen only a few times. The chain uses TRBV9 and TRBJ2-3; TRBD2 matches 9 bases. The CDR3 sequence is 16 residues long. Trimming cost V 2 bases and J 5 bases; bases outside gene matches: 9. Germline V lookup: CDR1 SGDLS, CDR2 YYNGEE. CDR3 coding DNA: TGTGCCAGCAGCGTTGATAGCGGGGGCCTCGAAGATACGCAGTATTTT. Its protein is CASSVDSGGLEDTQYF.

This sequence joins TRBV7-2 and TRBJ2-1, with 10 bases fitting TRBD2. The CDR3 is 13 residues long. V shed 3 bases and J 13 bases; nucleotides not matched to a gene: 6. The germline V gene encodes CDR1 SGHTA and CDR2 FQGNSA. CDR3 nucleotides: TGTGCCAGCAGCTTGCTAGCGGGGGTACGTCAGTTCTTC. Translating gives CASSLLAGVRQFF. Looking up the rest from reference TRBV7-2 and TRBJ2-1 gives the full variable domain: GAGVSQSPSNKVTEKGKDVELRCDPISGHTALYWYRQSLGQGLEFLIYFQGNSAPDKSGLPSDRFSAERTGGSVSTLTIQRTQQEDSAVYLCASSLLAGVRQFFGPGTRLTVL.

This clone was seen only once. V gene TRBV11-2 combines with J gene TRBJ2-3; perhaps TRBD1 as D (5 bases). V was cut by 9 bases and J by 0 bases, with 16 bases left in between. The CDR3 contains 15 residues. Per the germline V gene, CDR1 is SGHAT and CDR2 is FQNNGV. The CDR3 region is CASAIKGISTDTQYF. The CDR3 DNA follows: TGTGCCAGTGCGATTAAGGGGATTAGCACAGATACGCAGTATTTT.

This clone was seen once. The rearrangement joins TRBV5-1 to TRBJ1-2; possible D gene TRBD1, 5 bases. The CDR3 loop spans 15 amino acids. V was cut by 4 bases and J by 0 bases, with 13 bases left in between. Germline values: CDR1 SGHRS, CDR2 YFSETQ. This CDR3 reads CASSQDRYANYGYTF. The DNA for the CDR3 is TGCGCCAGCAGCCAAGACAGATATGCTAACTATGGCTACACCTTC.

A single count supports this clone. The CDR3 is CASKTGDRADGYTF. CDR3 coding DNA: TGTGCCAGCAAAACTGGGGACAGGGCCGATGGCTACACCTTC. The chain recombines TRBV27 with TRBJ1-2, with 9 nucleotides matching TRBD1. The CDR3 has 14 residues. Trimming took 7 bases from V and 6 from J; bases not matched to a gene: 9. Per germline, CDR1 MNHEY and CDR2 SMNVEV (reference sequence).

Comment on this clone: The junction shows a germline mismatch at one end, possibly a read error. This chain joins TRBV7-9 and TRBJ1-5; TRBD1 is a possible D gene (5 bases). The CDR3 is 15 amino acids. Germline V gene data show CDR1 as SEHNR and CDR2 as FQNEAQ (reference sequence). The CDR3 loop reads CASSFDGTSDQPQHF. The CDR3 DNA reads as TGTGCCAGCAGCTTTGATGGGACTAGCGATCAGCCCCAGCATTTT.

About this clone itself: At one end the junction does not follow the germline gene, possibly because of a read error. The V call is TRBV7-7, the J call TRBJ1-5, with 9 bases fitting TRBD1. The germline V gene encodes CDR1 SSHAT and CDR2 FNYEAQ (reference sequence). CDR3 length equals 16 residues. This CDR3 reads CASSPPGTGTNQPQHF. CDR3 sequence (DNA): TGTGCTAGCAGTCCACCCGGGACAGGGACCAATCAGCCCCAGCATTTT. Looking up the rest from reference TRBV7-7 and TRBJ1-5 gives the full variable domain: GAGVSQSPRYKVTKRGQDVTLRCDPISSHATLYWYQQALGQGPEFLTYFNYEAQPDKSGLPSDRFSAERPEGSISTLTIQRTEQRDSAMYRCASSPPGTGTNQPQHFGDGTRLSIL.

This clone was recorded once. The chain couples TRBV27 to TRBJ2-2, with 11 nucleotides matching TRBD2. V lost 5 bases to trimming and J lost 7 bases; unmatched junction nucleotides: 9. Germline assignment: CDR1 MNHEY and CDR2 SMNVEV (reference sequence). This CDR3 contains 16 residues. Here the CDR3 reads CASSPQLAGENGELFF. CDR3 nucleotides: TGTGCCAGCAGTCCCCAACTAGCGGGAGAGAACGGGGAGCTGTTTTTT.

The chain employs TRBV6-5 and TRBJ1-6; a possible D gene is TRBD1 (5 bases). Germline V gene data show CDR1 as MNHEY and CDR2 as SVGAGI. This CDR3 region has 13 residues. V lost 0 bases and J 12 bases, leaving 9 bases between the germline ends. CDR3 protein: CASSYSMGQPLHF. CDR3 in DNA: TGTGCCAGCAGTTACTCGATGGGGCAACCCCTCCACTTT.

The J gene is TRBJ1-5, the V gene TRBV6-6; D is unclear. The CDR3 contains 13 residues. Germline CDR1 reads MNHNY; CDR2 reads SVGAGI (reference sequence). The germline V and J ends were trimmed by 4 bases and 2 bases, with 6 bases remaining between them. The CDR3 here is CASSWPGNQPQHF. The CDR3 nucleotides read TGTGCCAGCAGTTGGCCCGGCAATCAGCCCCAGCATTTT.

The CDR3 nucleotides are TGCGCCAGCAGTGGGGCCCCCAGAAAGGGCACAGATACGCAGTATTTT. The encoded protein is CASSGAPRKGTDTQYF. This chain joins TRBV10-1 and TRBJ2-3; D unresolved. Trimming cost V 4 bases and J 1 base, with 15 bases left between them. Looked up from germline, CDR1 is WNHNN and CDR2 is SYGVQD (reference sequence). The CDR3 length is 16 residues.

The V call is TRBV28, the J call TRBJ2-7; D not certain. Germline V gene sequence: CDR1 MDHEN, CDR2 SYDVKM. The CDR3 spans 13 residues. Trimming left V 5 bases short and J 0 bases short, with 8 bases between. The CDR3 coding sequence is TGTGCCAGCAGTCCACCTATCTCCTACGAGCAGTACTTC. It encodes CASSPPISYEQYF.

The V gene is TRBV19, the J gene TRBJ1-5; a possible D gene is TRBD1 (6 bases). CDR1 LNHDA and CDR2 SQIVND come from the germline V gene (reference sequence). The CDR3 is 11 amino acids. Trimming cost V 4 bases and J 10 bases, with 8 bases left between them. The CDR3 coding sequence is TGTGCCAGTAGTAAGGGGGGACCCCAGCATTTT. It yields the protein CASSKGGPQHF.

The rearrangement joins TRBV12-3 or TRBV12-4 to TRBJ2-1; D remains ambiguous. Deletions cut 8 bases from V and 3 bases from J, with 11 bases between. The CDR3 runs to 13 residues. The CDR3 DNA reads as TGTGCCAGCGGACGGACCCTCTACAATGAGCAGTTCTTC. This encodes CASGRTLYNEQFF.

The V gene is TRBV24-1, the J gene TRBJ1-2; D may be TRBD1 (6 bases). Per germline, CDR1 KGHDR and CDR2 SFDVKD. The CDR3 totals 16 residues. The ends were cut back, 4 bases at V and 8 bases at J, with 22 bases in the middle. The CDR3 bases are TGTGCCACCAGTGACTCGGACAGATCCTCCTGGGAGGGCTACACCTTC. This codes for CATSDSDRSSWEGYTF.